This T cell receptor beta chain was documented in a study of cytomegalovirus exposure and HLA in healthy donors. Germline CDR1 reads MNHNS; CDR2 reads SASEGT. There are 14 residues in the CDR3. V dropped 4 bases and J dropped 1 base, with 10 bases sitting between them. The PCR contained 60 Vbeta and 13 Jbeta primers. Here immunoSEQ multiplex PCR was the method, and the copy in TCRdb shows in-frame clones only, minus some. Altogether approximately 120,000 clones are present, 74% being singletons, with the ten largest covering approximately 2%. This receptor was obtained from a human donor in good health. Material for sequencing was PBMCs. This chain uses TRBV6-1 with TRBJ2-5, with a weak D call TRBD2 (6 bases). The CDR3 spells CASSGLLAQETQYF. As DNA, the CDR3 is TGTGCCAGCAGTGGGCTACTAGCCCAAGAGACCCAGTACTTC.